This is a list of T cell receptor beta chains from one sample in a study of shared clonotypes between healthy human individuals. Generated by immunoSEQ multiplex PCR, the TCRdb table keeps only in-frame clones and is missing some. The data contain some 2 million clones, 85% to 95% of them seen just once; the ten biggest clones take up 0.9% to 1.5%. Input material: naive CD8+ T cells sorted from blood. Receptors originate from a man in his late teens or twenties in good health. The CDR3 runs from the conserved cysteine through the conserved F or W. Each record gives: V gene, CDR3 protein.

TRBV7-9	CASSAGELFF
TRBV6-5	CASSFRGPSDEQYF
TRBV6-6	CASSLAVSSYEQYF
TRBV2	CASSDPRGGNQGEQYF
TRBV4-2	CASSQVRGGEQFF
TRBV9	CASSVEGLGYNEQFF
TRBV5-8	CASSLGPMNTEAFF
TRBV28	CASSHDFQGGYTF
TRBV30	CASHPGPSYEQYF
TRBV5-1	CASRGVTGELFF
TRBV10-1	CARVLPPIRSRYGYTF
TRBV28	CASSATRTLSAMNTEAFF
TRBV6-1	CASSARVAGELFF
TRBV2	CASSVLGSYEQYF
TRBV5-1	CASSSNTEAFF
TRBV4-3	CASSQAGGHYGYTF
TRBV28	CASSGGDYEQYF
TRBV4-3	CASSQVGSGAEAFF
TRBV7-9	CASSPREGVGTEAFF
TRBV7-9	CASSFNRGRSYNEQFF
TRBV7-9	CARPGGEETQYF
TRBV4-1	CASSQSGGGNQPQHF
TRBV29-1	CSGVAGPNTGELFF
TRBV28	CASSFYGTPLHF
TRBV6-5	CASSYSGQGFGYTF
TRBV2	CASRPQDPGTDTQYF
TRBV28	CASSLLSGVETQYF
TRBV28	CASSLQGQAAYEQYF
TRBV7-8	CASSLMVGDGAKNIQYF
TRBV7-2	CASSLVGLAGEQYF
TRBV4-3	CASSQGTGNYEQYF